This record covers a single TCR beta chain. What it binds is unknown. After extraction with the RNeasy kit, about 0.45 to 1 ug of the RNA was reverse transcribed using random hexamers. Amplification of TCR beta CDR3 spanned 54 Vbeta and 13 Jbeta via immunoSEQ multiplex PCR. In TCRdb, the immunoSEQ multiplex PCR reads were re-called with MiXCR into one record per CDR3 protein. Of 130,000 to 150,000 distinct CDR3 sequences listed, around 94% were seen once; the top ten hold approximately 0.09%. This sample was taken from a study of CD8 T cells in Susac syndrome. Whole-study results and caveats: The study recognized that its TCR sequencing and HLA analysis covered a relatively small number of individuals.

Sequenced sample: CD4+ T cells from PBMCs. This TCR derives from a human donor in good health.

CDR3 amino acids: CASSSGAGQGRTEAFF. Here the CDR3 DNA reads TGTGCCAGCAGTTCGGGGGCCGGACAGGGGCGGACTGAAGCTTTCTTT. V usage is TRBV12-3 or TRBV12-4 and J usage is TRBJ1-1; the match to TRBD1 covers 9 bases. This CDR3 is built from 16 residues. V lost 4 bases to trimming and J lost 5 bases; unmatched junction nucleotides: 11.